This is a list of T cell receptor beta chains from one sample in a study of shared clonotypes between healthy human individuals. Profiling relied on immunoSEQ multiplex PCR, and the TCRdb table lists in-frame clones only, not all of them. The table has 1.5 million to 1.9 million clones, approximately 98% seen once. The specimen was naive CD4+ T cells sorted from blood. The receptors were gathered from a man aged 30-40 years in good health. Each CDR3 is given with its conserved first and last residue. The D gene is left open where the match is weak. Expanded clones are given a class, and other clones once, few, many or no size at all.

j_gene,d_gene,abundance,v_gene,CDR3nt,CDR3aa
TRBJ1-5,.,few,TRBV19,TGTGCCAGTAGTATGCTTGGCCAGCCCCAGCATTTT,CASSMLGQPQHF
TRBJ1-1,TRBD1,.,TRBV10-3,TGTGCCATCAGTGATTGGGACAGGGACACTGAAGCTTTCTTT,CAISDWDRDTEAFF
TRBJ2-1,.,.,TRBV5-4,TGTGCCAGCAGCCCTCAGACTAACAATGAGCAGTTCTTC,CASSPQTNNEQFF
TRBJ1-3,.,many,TRBV21-1,TGTGCCAGCAAGAGGGGGGGCGCCCTCTCTGGAAACACCATATATTTT,CASKRGGALSGNTIYF
TRBJ1-1,.,.,TRBV11-2,TGTGCCAGCAGCCCGAGGGGGGGCACTGAAGCTTTCTTT,CASSPRGGTEAFF
TRBJ2-7,TRBD1,once,TRBV29-1,TGCAGCGCCTTATTTGGACAGGTCGGATACGAGCAGTACTTC,CSALFGQVGYEQYF
TRBJ2-3,.,.,TRBV10-3,TGTGCCATCAGTCAGCTGGCAGGGAGCACAGATACGCAGTATTTT,CAISQLAGSTDTQYF
TRBJ2-3,TRBD2,once,TRBV19,TGTGCCAGTAGTATGCTAGCGGGAGGGAGTACAGATACGCAGTATTTT,CASSMLAGGSTDTQYF
TRBJ2-7,TRBD2,.,TRBV27,TGTGCCAGCAGAGCTAGCGGGAGGCCCTACGAGCAGTACTTC,CASRASGRPYEQYF
TRBJ2-7,.,once,TRBV18,TGTGCCAGCTCAACCGGTTTCTACGAGCAGTACTTC,CASSTGFYEQYF
TRBJ2-7,TRBD1,.,TRBV29-1,TGCAGCGTTGGACAGGGGCGAGGATCCTACGAGCAGTACTTC,CSVGQGRGSYEQYF